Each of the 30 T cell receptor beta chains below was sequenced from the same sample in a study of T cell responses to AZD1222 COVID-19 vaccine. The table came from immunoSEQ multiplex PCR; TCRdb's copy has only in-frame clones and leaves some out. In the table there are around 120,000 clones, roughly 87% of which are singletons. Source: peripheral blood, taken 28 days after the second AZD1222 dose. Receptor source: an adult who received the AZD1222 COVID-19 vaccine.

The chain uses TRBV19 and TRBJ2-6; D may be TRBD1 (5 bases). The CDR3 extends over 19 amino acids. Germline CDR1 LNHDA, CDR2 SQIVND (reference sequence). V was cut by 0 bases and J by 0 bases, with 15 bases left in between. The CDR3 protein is CASSIDHRMPLSGANVLTF. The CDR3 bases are TGTGCCAGTAGTATAGATCACAGGATGCCACTCTCTGGGGCCAACGTCCTGACTTTC.

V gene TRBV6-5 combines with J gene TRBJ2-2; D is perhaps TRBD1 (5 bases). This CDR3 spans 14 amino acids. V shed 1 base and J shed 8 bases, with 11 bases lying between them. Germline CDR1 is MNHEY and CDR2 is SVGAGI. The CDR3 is CASSYFQGTGELFF. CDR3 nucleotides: TGTGCCAGCAGTTACTTTCAGGGTACAGGGGAGCTGTTTTTT.

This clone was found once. The CDR3 DNA reads as TGTGCCAGCAGCCCCGGACAGGGCTATGGCTACACCTTC. It yields the protein CASSPGQGYGYTF. This chain joins TRBV2 and TRBJ1-2; 8 bases map to TRBD1. The CDR3 has 13 residues. V dropped 6 bases and J dropped 4; count of bases not matched to a gene: 4. In germline, CDR1 is SNHLY, CDR2 FYNNEI.

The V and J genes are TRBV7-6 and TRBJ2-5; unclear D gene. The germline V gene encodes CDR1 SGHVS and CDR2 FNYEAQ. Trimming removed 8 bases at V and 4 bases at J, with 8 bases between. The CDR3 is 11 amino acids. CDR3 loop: CASGIGETQYF. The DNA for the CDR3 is TGTGCCAGCGGCATCGGAGAGACCCAGTACTTC.

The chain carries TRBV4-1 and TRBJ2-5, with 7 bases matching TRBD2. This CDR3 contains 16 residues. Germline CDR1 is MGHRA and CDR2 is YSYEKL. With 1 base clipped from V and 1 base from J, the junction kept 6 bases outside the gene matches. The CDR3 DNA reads TGCGCCAGCAGCCAAGCAAGCGGGGCGATCCAAGAGACCCAGTACTTC. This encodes CASSQASGAIQETQYF.

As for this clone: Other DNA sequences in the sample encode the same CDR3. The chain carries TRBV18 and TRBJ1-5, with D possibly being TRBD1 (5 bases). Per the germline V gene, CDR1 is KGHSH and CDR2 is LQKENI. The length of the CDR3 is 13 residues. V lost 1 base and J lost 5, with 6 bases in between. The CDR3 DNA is TGTGCCAGCTCACCACGAGGGGATCAGCCCCAGCATTTT. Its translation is CASSPRGDQPQHF.

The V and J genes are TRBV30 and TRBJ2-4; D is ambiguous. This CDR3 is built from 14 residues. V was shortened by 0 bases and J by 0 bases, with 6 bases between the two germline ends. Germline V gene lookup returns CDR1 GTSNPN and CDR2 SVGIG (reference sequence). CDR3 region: CAWSVGLAKNIQYF. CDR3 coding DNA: TGTGCCTGGAGTGTGGGTCTAGCCAAAAACATTCAGTACTTC.

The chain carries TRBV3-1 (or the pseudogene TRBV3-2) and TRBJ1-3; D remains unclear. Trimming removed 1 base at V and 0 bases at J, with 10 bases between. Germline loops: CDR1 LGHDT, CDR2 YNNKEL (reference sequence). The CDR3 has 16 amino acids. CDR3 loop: CASSQVSAPSGNTIYF. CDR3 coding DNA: TGTGCCAGCAGCCAAGTGTCGGCCCCCTCTGGAAACACCATATATTTT.

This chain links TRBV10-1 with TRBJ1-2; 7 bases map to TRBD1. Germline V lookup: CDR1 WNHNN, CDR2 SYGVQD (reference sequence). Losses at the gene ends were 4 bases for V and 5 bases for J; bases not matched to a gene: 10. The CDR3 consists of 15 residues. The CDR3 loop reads CASSATGTLRYGYTF. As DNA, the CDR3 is TGCGCCAGCAGTGCGACAGGGACCTTACGGTATGGCTACACCTTC.

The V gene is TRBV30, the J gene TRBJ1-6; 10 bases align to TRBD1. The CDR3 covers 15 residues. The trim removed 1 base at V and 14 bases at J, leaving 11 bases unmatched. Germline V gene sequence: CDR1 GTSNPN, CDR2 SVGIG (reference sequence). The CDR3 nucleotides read TGTGCCTGGAGTGGGAAGGGGACAGGGGATTCGGCCCTCCACTTT. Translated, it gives CAWSGKGTGDSALHF.

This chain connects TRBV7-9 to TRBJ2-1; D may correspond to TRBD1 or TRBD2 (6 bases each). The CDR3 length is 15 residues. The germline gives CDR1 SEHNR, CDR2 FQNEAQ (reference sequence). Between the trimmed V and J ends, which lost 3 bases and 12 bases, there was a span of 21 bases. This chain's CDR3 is CASSLSGIGGSRQFF. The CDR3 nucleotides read TGTGCCAGCAGCTTGTCGGGGATCGGGGGCTCTAGGCAGTTCTTC.

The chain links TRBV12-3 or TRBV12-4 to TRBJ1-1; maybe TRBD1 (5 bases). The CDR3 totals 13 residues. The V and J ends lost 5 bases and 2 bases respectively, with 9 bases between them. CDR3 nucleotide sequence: TGTGCCAGCAGTCTCGGGACCAACACTGAAGCTTTCTTT. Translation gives CASSLGTNTEAFF.

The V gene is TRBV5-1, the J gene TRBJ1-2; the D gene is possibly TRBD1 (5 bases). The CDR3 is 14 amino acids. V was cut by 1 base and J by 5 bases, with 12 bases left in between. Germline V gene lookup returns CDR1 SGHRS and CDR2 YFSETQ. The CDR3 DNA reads TGCGCCAGCAGCTTGATCGCACAGGCATATGGCTACACCTTC. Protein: CASSLIAQAYGYTF.

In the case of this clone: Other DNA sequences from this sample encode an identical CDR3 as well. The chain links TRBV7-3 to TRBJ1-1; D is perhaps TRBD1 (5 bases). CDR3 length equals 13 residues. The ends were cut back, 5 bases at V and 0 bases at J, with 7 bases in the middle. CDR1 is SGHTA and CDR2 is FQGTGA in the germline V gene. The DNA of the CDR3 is TGTGCCAGCAGCGCGACAGTGAACACTGAAGCTTTCTTT. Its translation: CASSATVNTEAFF.

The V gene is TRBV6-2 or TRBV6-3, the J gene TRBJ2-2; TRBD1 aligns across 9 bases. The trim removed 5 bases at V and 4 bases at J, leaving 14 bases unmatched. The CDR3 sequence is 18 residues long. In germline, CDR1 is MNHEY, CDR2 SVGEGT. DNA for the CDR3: TGTGCCAGCAGTCCCATCCGCGGGACAGGGACGGGCACCGGGGAGCTGTTTTTT. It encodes CASSPIRGTGTGTGELFF.

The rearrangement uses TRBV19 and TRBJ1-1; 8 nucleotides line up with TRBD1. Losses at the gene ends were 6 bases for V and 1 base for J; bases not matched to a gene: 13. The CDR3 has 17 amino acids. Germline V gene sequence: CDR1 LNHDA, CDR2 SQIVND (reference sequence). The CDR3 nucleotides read TGTGCCAGTAGACTGGGGCACAGGGGGAGTGGGAACACTGAAGCTTTCTTT. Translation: CASRLGHRGSGNTEAFF.

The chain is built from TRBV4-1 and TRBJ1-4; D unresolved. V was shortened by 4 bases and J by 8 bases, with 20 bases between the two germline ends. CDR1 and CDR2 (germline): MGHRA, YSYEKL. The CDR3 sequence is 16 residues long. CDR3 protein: CASSPRPGDREEKLFF. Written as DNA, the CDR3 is TGCGCCAGCAGCCCGAGGCCAGGCGACCGCGAGGAAAAACTGTTTTTT.

The CDR3 reads CASSSRPGQGSSAGANVLTF. CDR3 nucleotides: TGTGCCAGCAGCTCGAGACCGGGACAGGGATCGTCGGCTGGGGCCAACGTCCTGACTTTC. The rearrangement uses TRBV7-8 and TRBJ2-6; 9 bases agree with TRBD1. This CDR3 has 20 amino acids. The germline CDR1 and CDR2 sequences are SGHVS and FQNEAQ. V dropped 4 bases and J dropped 2; count of bases not matched to a gene: 15.

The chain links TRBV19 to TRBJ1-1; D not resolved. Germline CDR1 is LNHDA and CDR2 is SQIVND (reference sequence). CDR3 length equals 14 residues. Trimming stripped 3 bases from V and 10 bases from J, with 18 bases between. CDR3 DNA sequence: TGTGCCAGTAGTATCGGGCTTCACGATTGGCGAGCTTTCTTT. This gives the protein CASSIGLHDWRAFF.

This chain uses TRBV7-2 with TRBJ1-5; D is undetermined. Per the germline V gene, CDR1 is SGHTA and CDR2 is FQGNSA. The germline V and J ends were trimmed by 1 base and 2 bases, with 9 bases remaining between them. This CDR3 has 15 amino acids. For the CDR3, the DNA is TGTGCCAGCAGCTTAGGGGTGTTCGGCAATCAGCCCCAGCATTTT. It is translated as CASSLGVFGNQPQHF.

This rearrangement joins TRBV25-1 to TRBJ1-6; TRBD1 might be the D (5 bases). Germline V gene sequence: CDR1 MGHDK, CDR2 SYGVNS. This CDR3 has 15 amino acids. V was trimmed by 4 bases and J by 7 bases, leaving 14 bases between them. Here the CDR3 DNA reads TGTGCCAGCAGTGCCCCGGGACTCCGGAATTCACCCCTCCACTTT. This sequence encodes CASSAPGLRNSPLHF.

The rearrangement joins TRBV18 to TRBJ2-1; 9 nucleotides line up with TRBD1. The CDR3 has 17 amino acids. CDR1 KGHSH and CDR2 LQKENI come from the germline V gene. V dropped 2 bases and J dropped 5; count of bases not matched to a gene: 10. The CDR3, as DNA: TGTGCCAGCTCACCAGCGGGGGACAGGGTGCTCCACAATGAGCAGTTCTTC. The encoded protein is CASSPAGDRVLHNEQFF.

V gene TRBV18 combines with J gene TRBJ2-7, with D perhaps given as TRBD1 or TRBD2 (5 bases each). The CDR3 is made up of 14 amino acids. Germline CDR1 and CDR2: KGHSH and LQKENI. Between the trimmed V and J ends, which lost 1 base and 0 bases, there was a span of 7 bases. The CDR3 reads CASSPRGTSYEQYF. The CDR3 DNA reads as TGTGCCAGCTCACCACGGGGGACCTCCTACGAGCAGTACTTC.

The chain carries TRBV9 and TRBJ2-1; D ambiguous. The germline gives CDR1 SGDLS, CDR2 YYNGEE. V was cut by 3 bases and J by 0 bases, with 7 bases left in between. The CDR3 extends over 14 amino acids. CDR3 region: CASSDMSSYNEQFF. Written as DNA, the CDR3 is TGTGCCAGCAGCGACATGAGCTCCTACAATGAGCAGTTCTTC. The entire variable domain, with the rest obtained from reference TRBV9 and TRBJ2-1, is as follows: DSGVTQTPKHLITATGQRVTLRCSPRSGDLSVYWYQQSLDQGLQFLIQYYNGEERAKGNILERFSAQQFPDLHSELNLSSLELGDSALYFCASSDMSSYNEQFFGPGTRLTVL.

As DNA, the CDR3 is TGTGCCAGCTCACCCCAGGTGGGAAGCTCCTACGAGCAGTACTTC. It yields the protein CASSPQVGSSYEQYF. The chain is built from TRBV18 and TRBJ2-7; D not resolved. The length of the CDR3 is 15 residues. From germline, CDR1 is KGHSH and CDR2 LQKENI. Trimming removed 3 bases from V and 0 bases from J, with 12 bases in between.

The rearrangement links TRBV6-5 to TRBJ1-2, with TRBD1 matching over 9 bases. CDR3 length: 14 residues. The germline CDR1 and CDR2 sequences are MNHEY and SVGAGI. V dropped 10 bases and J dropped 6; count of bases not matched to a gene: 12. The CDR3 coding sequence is TGTGCCACCCTAACAGGGGGCGAATTAGATGGCTACACCTTC. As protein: CATLTGGELDGYTF.

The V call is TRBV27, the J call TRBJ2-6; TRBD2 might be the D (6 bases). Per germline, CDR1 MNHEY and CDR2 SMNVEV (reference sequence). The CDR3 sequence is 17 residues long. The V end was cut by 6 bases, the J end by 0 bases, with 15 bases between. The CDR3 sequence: CASRTLLAPSGANVLTF. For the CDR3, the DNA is TGTGCCAGCAGAACCTTACTAGCTCCCTCTGGGGCCAACGTCCTGACTTTC.

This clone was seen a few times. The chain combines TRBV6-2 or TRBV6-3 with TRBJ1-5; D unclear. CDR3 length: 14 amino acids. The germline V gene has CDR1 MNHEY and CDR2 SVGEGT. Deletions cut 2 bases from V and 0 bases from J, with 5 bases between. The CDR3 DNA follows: TGTGCCAGCAGTTACATGTATAGCAATCAGCCCCAGCATTTT. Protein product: CASSYMYSNQPQHF.

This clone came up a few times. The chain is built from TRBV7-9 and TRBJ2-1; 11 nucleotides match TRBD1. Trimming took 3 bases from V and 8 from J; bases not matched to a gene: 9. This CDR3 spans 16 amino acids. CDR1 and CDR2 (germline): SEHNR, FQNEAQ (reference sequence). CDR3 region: CASSFDFGQGADEQFF. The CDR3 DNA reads TGTGCCAGCAGCTTCGATTTTGGACAGGGGGCGGATGAGCAGTTCTTC.

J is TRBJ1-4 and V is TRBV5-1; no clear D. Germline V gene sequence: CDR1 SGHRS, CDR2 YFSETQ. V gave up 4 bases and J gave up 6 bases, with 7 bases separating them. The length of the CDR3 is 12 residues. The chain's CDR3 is CASSTPDEKLFF. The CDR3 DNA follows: TGCGCCAGCAGCACCCCGGATGAAAAACTGTTTTTT.